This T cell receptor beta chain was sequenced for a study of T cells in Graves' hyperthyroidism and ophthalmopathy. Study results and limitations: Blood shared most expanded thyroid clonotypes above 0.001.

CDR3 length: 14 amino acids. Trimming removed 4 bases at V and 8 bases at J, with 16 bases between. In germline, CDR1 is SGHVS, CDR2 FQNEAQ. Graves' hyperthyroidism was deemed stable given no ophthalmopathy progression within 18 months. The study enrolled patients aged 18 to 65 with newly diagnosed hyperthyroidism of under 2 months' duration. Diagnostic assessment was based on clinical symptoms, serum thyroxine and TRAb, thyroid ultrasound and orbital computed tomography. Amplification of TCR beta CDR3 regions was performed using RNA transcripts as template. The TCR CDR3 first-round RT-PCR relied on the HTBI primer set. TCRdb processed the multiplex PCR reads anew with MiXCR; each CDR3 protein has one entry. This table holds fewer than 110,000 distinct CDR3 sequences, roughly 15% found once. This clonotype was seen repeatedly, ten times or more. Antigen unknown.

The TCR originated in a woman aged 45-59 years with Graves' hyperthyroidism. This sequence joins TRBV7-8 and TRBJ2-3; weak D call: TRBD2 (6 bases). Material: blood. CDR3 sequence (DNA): TGTGCCAGCAGCTCACCCGAGCGGGCGCGTACGCAGTATTTT. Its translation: CASSSPERARTQYF.